The entry below gives a single T cell receptor (beta chain) sequence along with its context. Its antigen remains unidentified. Germline V CDR1 and CDR2: SGHAT, FQNNGV. This CDR3 comprises 16 residues. Trimming at V came to 6 bases and at J to 2 bases, leaving 6 bases not matched to a gene. The entry originates in a study of OX40 agonist ivuxolimab in advanced cancers. Overall study context: Cohort: 80% to 85% men, mean age about 60, aged about 20 to 90.

General study points: There was clonal expansion of CD4+ and CD8+ blood T cells by week 6 at 0.1 to 3.0 mg/kg. Expanded clones were, on average, more numerous in CD8+ T cells than in CD4+.

Sequencing was performed with immunoSEQ multiplex PCR; in TCRdb, only in-frame clones are kept and a portion is missing. This table has about 52,000 clones, approximately 91% appearing once. Sequencing used CD4+ or CD8+ T cells sorted from blood, obtained in a trial of the OX40 agonist ivuxolimab. This receptor was obtained from an adult with an advanced solid tumor such as melanoma, head and neck, liver or kidney cancer. The chain employs TRBV11-2 and TRBJ2-3; TRBD2 matches 12 bases. CDR3 nucleotide sequence: TGTGCCAGCAGTCCTACTAGCGGGGGGCACACAGATACGCAGTATTTT. It codes for CASSPTSGGHTDTQYF.